The 12 T cell receptor beta chains in this list originate from one sample, sequenced in a study of regulatory T cells in long-lasting Graves disease. Specified time point: newly diagnosed GD, antithyroid drugs for less than 3 months. Scientists built the TCR library using RNA that was extracted from PBMCs. Building of the TCR beta libraries involved iRepertoire HTBI primers and Arm-PCR of CDR3 regions. TCRdb fed the multiplex PCR reads into MiXCR, producing one record per CDR3 protein. The table has some 400,000 distinct CDR3 sequences, under 15% seen once. The same sample was also studied in work on T cells in Graves' hyperthyroidism and ophthalmopathy.

The sample was peripheral blood mononuclear cells (PBMCs), taken at new diagnosis, from a patient treated with antithyroid drugs. Receptor source: a woman aged 25-40 years with Graves disease.

This clonotype occurred a few times. The chain joins TRBV24-1 to TRBJ2-1; D uncertain. Trimming pared 2 bases from V and 2 bases from J, leaving 18 bases between. The CDR3 runs to 18 residues. Looked up from germline, CDR1 is KGHDR and CDR2 is SFDVKD. The CDR3: CATSDSQRPPVTYNEQFF. CDR3 nucleotides: TGTGCCACCAGTGATTCCCAGCGTCCCCCGGTGACCTACAATGAGCAGTTCTTC.

This clonotype was seen many times. This chain links TRBV5-1 with TRBJ2-2; tentative D call: TRBD1 (6 bases). Per the germline V gene, CDR1 is SGHRS and CDR2 is YFSETQ. Trimming removed 2 bases at V and 0 bases at J, with 11 bases between. The CDR3 consists of 16 residues. The CDR3 DNA follows: TGCGCCAGCAGCTTCAGGGGCAGGGCGAACACCGGGGAGCTGTTTTTT. Its protein is CASSFRGRANTGELFF.

In this sample, this clonotype turned up a few times. The CDR3 ends on some other residue instead of the conserved phenylalanine or tryptophan, so this is likely a read error. The J gene is TRBJ2-5, the V gene TRBV11-2, with 8 bases lining up with TRBD2. CDR1 and CDR2 (germline): SGHAT, FQNNGV. The CDR3 consists of 15 residues. V dropped 7 bases and J dropped 2; count of bases not matched to a gene: 9. This CDR3 reads CASTHGRVLQETQYL. The DNA for the CDR3 is TGTGCCAGCACCCACGGGAGGGTCCTTCAAGAGACCCAGTACCTC.

This clonotype appeared many times. CDR3 residues: CASSQVVDTQYF. Here the CDR3 DNA reads TGTGCCAGCAGCCAAGTTGTCGATACGCAGTATTTT. This chain uses TRBV3-1 with TRBJ2-3; D remains ambiguous. Germline V lookup: CDR1 LGHDT, CDR2 YNNKEL (reference sequence). The V gene lost 1 base and the J gene lost 6 bases, with 5 bases spanning the gap. This CDR3 comprises 12 residues.

CDR3 amino acids: CASSVDLSSYEQYF. The CDR3 coding sequence is TGTGCCAGCAGCGTAGACCTAAGCTCCTACGAGCAGTACTTC. The chain combines TRBV9 with TRBJ2-7; D not certain. Germline lookup yields CDR1 SGDLS and CDR2 YYNGEE. V was shortened by 0 bases and J by 0 bases, with 7 bases between the two germline ends. There are 14 residues in the CDR3.

The V and J genes are TRBV10-1 and TRBJ1-1; no clear D. Trimming removed 4 bases from V and 5 bases from J, with 11 bases in between. The CDR3 consists of 13 residues. CDR1 WNHNN and CDR2 SYGVQD come from the germline V gene (reference sequence). CDR3 nucleotides: TGCGCCAGCAGTGCAAAGGGATGGACTGAAGCTTTCTTT. It encodes CASSAKGWTEAFF.

This clonotype was seen more than once but under ten times. In DNA form, the CDR3 reads TGTGCCAGCAGCGTACGGGGACGGGGGGCGGATGGACTAGCGGTTAACACCGGGGAGCTGTTTTTT. Translating it yields CASSVRGRGADGLAVNTGELFF. The rearrangement joins TRBV9 to TRBJ2-2; 10 positions agree with TRBD2. Germline lookup yields CDR1 SGDLS and CDR2 YYNGEE. V dropped 1 base and J dropped 2; count of bases not matched to a gene: 20. This CDR3 region has 22 residues.

This clonotype occurred a few times. The chain combines TRBV6-2 or TRBV6-3 with TRBJ2-7; 13 nucleotides agree with TRBD2. Germline loops: CDR1 MNHEY, CDR2 SVGEGT. Trimming cost V 5 bases and J 0 bases; bases outside gene matches: 13. The CDR3 is 19 residues long. The CDR3 sequence: CASSPRTSGRQPPSYEQYF. The CDR3 DNA reads TGTGCCAGCAGTCCCCGGACTAGCGGGAGACAACCTCCCTCCTACGAGCAGTACTTC.

This clonotype has ten or more counts. The chain combines TRBV20-1 with TRBJ2-7; TRBD1 aligns across 9 bases. This CDR3 spans 14 amino acids. V lost 5 bases and J lost 4; bases outside the gene matches: 9. Germline CDR1 and CDR2: DFQATT and SNEGSKA (reference sequence). The CDR3 reads CSASPRDRVYEQYF. CDR3 coding DNA: TGCAGTGCTTCCCCTCGGGACAGGGTGTACGAGCAGTACTTC.

This clonotype occurred many times. The genes are TRBV12-3 or TRBV12-4 and TRBJ2-7, with D unresolved. This CDR3 is 11 amino acids long. V lost 5 bases, J lost 6 bases, and 8 bases lay in between. For the CDR3, the DNA is TGTGCCAGCAGTGGAACTTCCGAGCAGTACTTC. This gives the protein CASSGTSEQYF.

CDR3 sequence: CASSRQERPSQETQYF. The DNA of the CDR3 is TGTGCCAGCTCACGACAAGAGCGTCCCTCCCAAGAGACCCAGTACTTC. The rearrangement joins TRBV18 to TRBJ2-1; D uncertain. The J call may be wrong; the DNA end is better matched by TRBJ2-5. The germline CDR1 and CDR2 sequences are KGHSH and LQKENI. This CDR3 has 16 residues.

This clonotype was observed many times. The chain recombines TRBV20-1 with TRBJ1-5; the match to TRBD1 covers 9 bases. The junction had 3 bases not matched to a gene; V was cut back by 2 bases and J by 1 base. CDR1 is DFQATT and CDR2 is SNEGSKA in the germline V gene (reference sequence). The CDR3 spans 15 residues. The CDR3 sequence: CSARTGGASNQPQHF. The CDR3 DNA is TGCAGTGCTAGAACAGGGGGCGCGAGCAATCAGCCCCAGCATTTT.